The 19 T cell receptor beta chains given below trace back to one sample, sequenced in a study of blood T cells in healthy people across ages. A J-beta primer mix and a sample-barcoded 5' primer were used in a second PCR of roughly 7 to 12 cycles. In TCRdb, the 5' RACE reads were re-called with MiXCR into one record per CDR3 protein. The repertoire has some 880,000 distinct CDR3 sequences, roughly 34% of them found once; the top ten carry roughly 13%. The sequencing sample was made of blood. The receptors were sampled from a man aged 18-30 years in good health.

The CDR3 region has the DNA TGCAGTGCTAGAGCCACTAGCGGGGGGGCCTGGAATGAGCAGTTCTTC. Translating it yields CSARATSGGAWNEQFF. The chain has TRBV20-1 and TRBJ2-1, with 13 bases aligning to TRBD2. The CDR3 loop spans 16 amino acids. Germline V gives CDR1 DFQATT, CDR2 SNEGSKA (reference sequence). V dropped 1 base and J dropped 7; count of bases not matched to a gene: 7.

At least ten counts were recorded for this clonotype. V and J are TRBV20-1 and TRBJ2-7; TRBD1 aligns across 8 bases. The V gene end was trimmed by 3 bases and the J gene end by 4 bases; junction bases not matched to a gene: 14. CDR1 DFQATT and CDR2 SNEGSKA come from the germline V gene (reference sequence). This CDR3 comprises 16 residues. The CDR3 DNA follows: TGCAGTGCTAGTCAAGCCCAGGGGGCGGTAGGGTACGAGCAGTACTTC. Residues: CSASQAQGAVGYEQYF.

The CDR3 loop reads CASSLPVTEAFF. CDR3 bases: TGTGCCAGCAGTTTACCGGTAACTGAAGCTTTCTTT. This sequence joins TRBV28 and TRBJ1-1; D uncertain. Germline values: CDR1 MDHEN, CDR2 SYDVKM. Trimming stripped 2 bases from V and 5 bases from J, with 6 bases between. The CDR3 is 12 residues long.

The chain joins TRBV25-1 to TRBJ1-2; D perhaps matches TRBD1 (5 bases). This CDR3 has 18 residues. Trimming removed 3 bases from V and 2 bases from J, with 22 bases in between. CDR1 is MGHDK and CDR2 is SYGVNS in the germline V gene. CDR3 sequence reads: CASSDGGDGRLFNYGYTF. The CDR3 DNA reads as TGTGCCAGCAGTGACGGCGGGGACGGGAGACTCTTCAACTATGGCTACACCTTC.

This rearrangement joins TRBV2 to TRBJ2-7, with D perhaps TRBD1 (6 bases). This CDR3 contains 14 residues. CDR1 and CDR2 from the germline V gene are SNHLY and FYNNEI. Trimming removed 6 bases at V and 2 bases at J, with 14 bases between. The DNA for the CDR3 is TGTGCCAGCAGGGACAGCAAGACAACCTACGAGCAGTACTTC. The encoded protein is CASRDSKTTYEQYF.

V is TRBV7-3 and J is TRBJ2-1; D gene uncertain. The CDR3 length is 15 residues. Germline V gives CDR1 SGHTA, CDR2 FQGTGA. V dropped 1 base and J dropped 6 bases, with 13 bases sitting between them. The CDR3 spells CASSLKYGRTNEQFF. The CDR3 nucleotides are TGTGCCAGCAGCTTAAAGTATGGTAGAACCAATGAGCAGTTCTTC. Complete variable domain (other parts from reference TRBV7-3 and TRBJ2-1): GAGVSQTPSNKVTEKGKYVELRCDPISGHTALYWYRQSLGQGPEFLIYFQGTGAADDSGLPNDRFFAVRPEGSVSTLKIQRTERGDSAVYLCASSLKYGRTNEQFFGPGTRLTVL.

This clonotype was seen repeatedly, ten times or more. V gene TRBV5-1 combines with J gene TRBJ1-6; D ambiguous. The CDR3 contains 14 residues. The V end lost 5 bases, the J end lost 7 bases, and 13 bases lay between the germline ends. Germline-derived CDR1 and CDR2 are SGHRS and YFSETQ. CDR3 coding DNA: TGCGCCAGCAGATTAGGGAGTGAGAATTCACCCCTCCACTTT. Translated, it gives CASRLGSENSPLHF. The full variable domain, rest sourced from reference TRBV5-1 and TRBJ1-6, is KAGVTQTPRYLIKTRGQQVTLSCSPISGHRSVSWYQQTPGQGLQFLFEYFSETQRNKGNFPGRFSGRQFSNSRSEMNVSTLELGDSALYLCASRLGSENSPLHFGNGTRLTVT.

This rearrangement joins TRBV10-3 to TRBJ1-3; 7 bases are a match to TRBD1. The ends lost 7 bases at V and 0 bases at J; junction bases unmatched: 3. CDR3 length: 14 residues. Germline V gives CDR1 ENHRY, CDR2 SYGVKD. CDR3: CAIMGQTSGNTIYF. Written as DNA, the CDR3 is TGTGCCATCATGGGACAGACCTCTGGAAACACCATATATTTT.

This clonotype has a count of ten or more. V and J are TRBV20-1 and TRBJ1-5; 7 bases are shared with TRBD1. V gave up 4 bases and J gave up 5 bases; unmatched junction bases: 8. The germline V gene has CDR1 DFQATT and CDR2 SNEGSKA (reference sequence). The CDR3 totals 14 residues. DNA of the CDR3: TGCAGTGCTATGGGACAGCTAGATTATCAGCCCCAGCATTTT. It encodes CSAMGQLDYQPQHF.

Many counts were recorded for this clonotype. Here the CDR3 reads CASNLGTFNNEQFF. As DNA, the CDR3 is TGTGCCAGCAACCTTGGGACCTTTAACAATGAGCAGTTCTTC. The chain is built from TRBV5-6 and TRBJ2-1, with D perhaps given as TRBD1 or TRBD2 (5 bases each). From germline, CDR1 is SGHDT and CDR2 YYEEEE. V lost 6 bases and J lost 5, with 15 bases in between. The CDR3 spans 14 residues.

This clonotype was counted between two and nine times. The V and J genes are TRBV30 and TRBJ2-1; no firm D call. The CDR3 consists of 15 residues. Trimming stripped 0 bases from V and 0 bases from J, with 9 bases between. Germline CDR1 reads GTSNPN; CDR2 reads SVGIG (reference sequence). The CDR3 DNA is TGTGCCTGGAGTGTACCAGAGAGCTCCTACAATGAGCAGTTCTTC. This sequence encodes CAWSVPESSYNEQFF.

This clonotype was counted many times. The CDR3 sequence: CASSFEGGNQPQHF. The CDR3 region has the DNA TGTGCCAGCAGTTTTGAAGGGGGCAATCAGCCCCAGCATTTT. V gene TRBV12-3 or TRBV12-4 combines with J gene TRBJ1-5, with D perhaps matching TRBD1 (5 bases). The CDR3 consists of 14 residues. V lost 3 bases to trimming and J lost 2 bases, with 8 bases between them.

This clonotype was recorded a few times. The chain has TRBV7-2 and TRBJ1-2; perhaps TRBD1 as D (6 bases). The V end was cut by 5 bases, the J end by 6 bases, with 19 bases between. The CDR3 runs to 15 residues. The germline gives CDR1 SGHTA, CDR2 FQGNSA. The CDR3 sequence is CASSHRLTGGDGYTF. The CDR3 bases are TGTGCCAGCAGCCACCGATTGACAGGAGGAGATGGCTACACCTTC.

This clonotype was found many times. The chain couples TRBV4-3 to TRBJ2-7; TRBD1 aligns across 7 bases. Germline lookup yields CDR1 LGHNA and CDR2 YSLEER. This CDR3 region has 17 residues. J was trimmed by 4 bases and V by 4 bases; bases with no gene match: 16. The CDR3 loop reads CASSPMKGQRNAYEQYF. The DNA for the CDR3 is TGCGCCAGCAGCCCAATGAAGGGACAGAGAAATGCTTACGAGCAGTACTTC.

The DNA for the CDR3 is TGTGCCAGCAGTTTACAGAGGGGTCAGCCCCAGCATTTT. Translated, it gives CASSLQRGQPQHF. The rearrangement uses TRBV27 and TRBJ1-5; weak D call: TRBD1 (5 bases). The CDR3 is 13 amino acids. Germline V lookup: CDR1 MNHEY, CDR2 SMNVEV (reference sequence). V was shortened by 2 bases and J by 6 bases, with 8 bases between the two germline ends.

This clonotype has at least ten counts. This chain joins TRBV5-5 and TRBJ2-1; 9 bases align to TRBD2. Germline-derived CDR1 and CDR2 are SGHKS and YYEKEE (reference sequence). This CDR3 is built from 16 residues. The junction had 2 bases not matched to a gene; V was cut back by 0 bases and J by 1 base. This CDR3 is CASSLVAGASYNEQFF. CDR3 DNA: TGTGCCAGCAGCTTGGTAGCGGGGGCGTCCTACAATGAGCAGTTCTTC.

The CDR3 coding sequence is TGTGCCAGCAGTCGGGACGCGCAAGAGACCCAGTACTTC. Translation gives CASSRDAQETQYF. The V call is TRBV12-3 or TRBV12-4, the J call TRBJ2-5; D is tentatively TRBD1 or TRBD2 (5 bases each). Between the trimmed V and J ends, which lost 5 bases and 2 bases, there was a span of 9 bases. This CDR3 has 13 residues.

The CDR3 loop is CATSRPSGKNTGELFF. CDR3 coding DNA: TGTGCCACCAGCAGACCTAGCGGGAAGAACACCGGGGAGCTGTTTTTT. The chain joins TRBV15 to TRBJ2-2; 9 bases agree with TRBD2. The CDR3 totals 16 residues. V lost 2 bases to trimming and J lost 1 base; unmatched junction nucleotides: 2. Germline CDR1 reads LNHNV; CDR2 reads YYDKDF (reference sequence).

The CDR3 DNA follows: TGCAGTGCTAGTACGGGGGGGCCGGATACGCAGTATTTT. Its protein product is CSASTGGPDTQYF. This chain connects TRBV20-1 to TRBJ2-3; 8 bases are a match to TRBD2. This CDR3 region has 13 residues. The V segment lost 3 bases and the J segment 6 bases; nucleotides outside the gene matches: 5. Germline V gives CDR1 DFQATT, CDR2 SNEGSKA (reference sequence).